This T cell receptor (beta chain) was retrieved from a study of blood T cell repertoires in COVID-19. Whole-study context: Samples representing acute and convalescent COVID-19 were sourced from the United States, Italy and Spain. Sources were T cells, B-cell-depleted T cells, or PBMCs; the material itself was cDNA or gDNA.

The authors' processing: Amplification of reference gene primers provided the estimated nucleated cell counts. Profiling relied on immunoSEQ multiplex PCR, and the TCRdb table lists in-frame clones only, not all of them. V and J calls and clone size are as listed in that table; D and trimming were resolved from the DNA. This sample carries tens of thousands of clones, roughly 80% of them seen once, and the ten largest clones take less than 15%. One Seattle source followed patients from active infection through their disease course. This CDR3 contains 15 residues. Germline CDR1 and CDR2: MNHEY and SVGAGI. V gave up 6 bases and J gave up 1 base, with 16 bases separating them.

The clonotype was recovered from a man between 45 and 60 years old with COVID-19, enrolled during active disease. This chain joins TRBV6-5 and TRBJ2-7; D might be TRBD1 (7 bases). Sample: peripheral blood. CDR3 sequence: CASSRQGGSSYEQYF. For the CDR3, the DNA is TGTGCCAGCAGCCGACAGGGAGGTAGTTCCTACGAGCAGTACTTC.